These 8 T cell receptor beta chains were sequenced from one sample in a study of cytomegalovirus exposure and HLA in healthy donors. PCR primers comprised 60 Vbeta and 13 Jbeta primers. The data were produced by immunoSEQ multiplex PCR, yet TCRdb's version contains in-frame clones alone and is incomplete. The table shows around 61,000 clones, with 70% to 90% occurring only once. Sequencing used PBMCs. These receptors were collected from a man aged 30 to 39 in good health and CMV-seropositive.

The chain employs TRBV7-3 and TRBJ2-5, with 7 bases fitting TRBD2. The V gene end was trimmed by 6 bases and the J gene end by 4 bases; junction bases not matched to a gene: 11. This CDR3 spans 15 amino acids. CDR1 and CDR2 from the germline V gene are SGHTA and FQGTGA. CDR3 bases: TGTGCCAGCAGTCAACAGGTGGGAGGGGCAGAGACCCAGTACTTC. This gives the protein CASSQQVGGAETQYF.

This chain links TRBV28 with TRBJ2-3, with 7 bases matching TRBD2. This CDR3 is built from 15 residues. Germline V gives CDR1 MDHEN, CDR2 SYDVKM. With 2 bases clipped from V and 6 bases from J, the junction kept 8 bases outside the gene matches. The CDR3 sequence: CASSLGEGGRDTQYF. The CDR3 DNA sequence: TGTGCCAGCAGTTTAGGGGAGGGAGGTCGGGATACGCAGTATTTT.

V gene TRBV7-2 combines with J gene TRBJ1-4; the D is unclear. V was pared by 0 bases and J by 0 bases, with 5 bases between. The CDR3 has 15 amino acids. Germline V gene lookup returns CDR1 SGHTA and CDR2 FQGNSA. Here the CDR3 DNA reads TGTGCCAGCAGCTTAGCAACAGCAACTAATGAAAAACTGTTTTTT. Amino acids: CASSLATATNEKLFF.

The rearrangement joins TRBV9 to TRBJ2-1; 12 bases map to TRBD2. The CDR3 is made up of 19 amino acids. With 0 bases clipped from V and 0 bases from J, the junction kept 7 bases outside the gene matches. The germline gives CDR1 SGDLS, CDR2 YYNGEE. DNA of the CDR3: TGTGCCAGCAGCGTAGAGGACGGACTAGCGGGGAGCTCCTACAATGAGCAGTTCTTC. This encodes CASSVEDGLAGSSYNEQFF.

V and J are TRBV18 and TRBJ1-5, with 9 bases lining up with TRBD1. CDR1 and CDR2 (germline): KGHSH, LQKENI. The J segment lost 5 bases and the V segment lost 2 bases, leaving 4 bases of the junction unmatched. The CDR3 runs 15 residues. The CDR3 region is CASSPGTGRHQPQHF. In nucleotides, the CDR3 is TGTGCCAGCTCACCAGGGACAGGGAGACATCAGCCCCAGCATTTT.

This clone has just one count. This chain links TRBV29-1 with TRBJ2-2, with 7 bases fitting TRBD1. CDR1 is SQVTM and CDR2 is ANQGSEA in the germline V gene. The CDR3 totals 12 residues. Trimming took 4 bases from V and 7 from J; bases not matched to a gene: 3. The CDR3 here is CSVGGQHGELFF. The CDR3 DNA is TGCAGCGTTGGGGGACAGCACGGGGAGCTGTTTTTT.

The chain is built from TRBV18 and TRBJ2-2; D unclear. V lost 6 bases and J lost 5, with 10 bases in between. The CDR3 is made up of 13 amino acids. Germline V gene sequence: CDR1 KGHSH, CDR2 LQKENI. The CDR3 DNA reads as TGTGCCAGCTCTTACACCGTAACCGGGGAGCTGTTTTTT. This encodes CASSYTVTGELFF.

The chain combines TRBV27 with TRBJ2-5, with 9 bases aligning to TRBD2. This CDR3 has 13 residues. The V and J ends lost 6 bases and 4 bases, in that order; junction bases with no gene match: 3. Germline V gene data show CDR1 as MNHEY and CDR2 as SMNVEV (reference sequence). This CDR3 reads CASRLAGSETQYF. In DNA form, the CDR3 reads TGTGCCAGCAGGCTAGCGGGATCAGAGACCCAGTACTTC.